This T cell receptor (beta chain) was captured in a study of T cell responses to AZD1222 COVID-19 vaccine. Study-wide findings and caveats: Donors in the cohort were predominantly white British and more often female, and clonal diversity was possibly underestimated.

Remarks on this clone: Its antigen is still unknown.

Only in-frame clones appear in the TCRdb table, and some are missing; sequencing was by immunoSEQ multiplex PCR. Of 100,000 to 150,000 clones listed, less than 90% are singletons. The clonotype originates from an adult in good health. The sample consisted of peripheral blood, taken on day 0 of AZD1222 vaccination.

CDR3 coding DNA: TGTGCCAGCAGTTTTGCCCAGGGGGCTGGGGCCAACGTCCTGACTTTC. Amino acid sequence: CASSFAQGAGANVLTF. The chain combines TRBV27 with TRBJ2-6; 7 bases match TRBD1. After removal of 3 bases from V and 2 bases from J, the junction contained 4 bases not matched to a gene. The CDR3 extends over 16 amino acids. Germline V gene sequence: CDR1 MNHEY, CDR2 SMNVEV (reference sequence).